The clone carrying this TCR beta chain was detected only a few times. During active infection, Seattle patients enrolled and were then monitored through disease. This sample is drawn from a study of blood T cell repertoires in COVID-19. Study in general: Some COVID-19 samples were acute and others convalescent; all came from the United States, Italy and Spain.

In the authors' methods: Using reference gene primer amplification, nucleated cell counts were estimated. TCRdb keeps only in-frame clones here, not all; method: immunoSEQ multiplex PCR. The V and J calls and clone size come from that table; D and trimming were worked out from the DNA. The sample lists 350,000 or so clones, roughly 89% occurring once. This clonotype was sampled from a woman between 55 and 75 years old with COVID-19, enrolled during active disease. Sequenced input: peripheral blood.

The CDR3 DNA follows: TGTGCCAGCAGCTTGGGGCTAGGGGAAGGGACCCAGTACTTC. This codes for CASSLGLGEGTQYF. The chain employs TRBV5-4 and TRBJ2-5, with D perhaps TRBD1 (5 bases). CDR1 is SGHNT, CDR2 YYREEE, per germline (reference sequence). The V and J ends lost 0 bases and 7 bases respectively, with 13 bases between them. The CDR3 runs 14 residues.